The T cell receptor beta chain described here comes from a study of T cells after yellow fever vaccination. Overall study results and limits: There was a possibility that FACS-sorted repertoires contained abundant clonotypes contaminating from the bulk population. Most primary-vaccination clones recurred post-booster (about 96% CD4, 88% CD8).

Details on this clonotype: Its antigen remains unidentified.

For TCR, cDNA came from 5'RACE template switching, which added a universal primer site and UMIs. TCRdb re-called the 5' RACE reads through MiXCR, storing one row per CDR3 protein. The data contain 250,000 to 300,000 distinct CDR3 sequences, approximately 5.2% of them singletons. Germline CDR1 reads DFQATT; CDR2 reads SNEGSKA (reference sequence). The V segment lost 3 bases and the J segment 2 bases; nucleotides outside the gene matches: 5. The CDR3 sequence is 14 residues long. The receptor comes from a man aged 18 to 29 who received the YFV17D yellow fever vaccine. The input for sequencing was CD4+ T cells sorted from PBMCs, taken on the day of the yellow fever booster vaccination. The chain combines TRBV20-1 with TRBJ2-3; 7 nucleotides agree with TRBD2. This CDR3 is CSASPGTTTDTQYF. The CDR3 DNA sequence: TGCAGTGCTAGCCCGGGGACTACCACAGATACGCAGTATTTT.